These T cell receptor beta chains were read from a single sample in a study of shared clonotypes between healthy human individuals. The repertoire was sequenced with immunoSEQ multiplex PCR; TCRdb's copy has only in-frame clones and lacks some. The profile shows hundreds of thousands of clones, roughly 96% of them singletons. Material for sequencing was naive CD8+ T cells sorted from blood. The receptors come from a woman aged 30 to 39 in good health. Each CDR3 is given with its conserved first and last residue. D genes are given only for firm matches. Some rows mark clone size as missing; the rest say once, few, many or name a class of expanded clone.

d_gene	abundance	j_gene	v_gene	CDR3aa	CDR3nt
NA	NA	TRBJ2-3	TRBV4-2	CASRQGGGQLRTDTQYF	TGTGCCAGCAGACAGGGAGGGGGTCAACTGCGCACAGATACGCAGTATTTT
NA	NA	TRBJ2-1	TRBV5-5	CASSLLGQFYNEQFF	TGTGCCAGCAGCTTGTTGGGCCAATTTTACAATGAGCAGTTCTTC
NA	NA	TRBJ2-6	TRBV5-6	CASSLAGGANVLTF	TGTGCCAGCAGCTTGGCTGGTGGGGCCAACGTCCTGACTTTC
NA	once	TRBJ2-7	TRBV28	CASSWTEDYEQYF	TGTGCCAGTTCGTGGACAGAAGACTACGAGCAGTACTTC
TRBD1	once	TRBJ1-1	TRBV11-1	CASSLWTGLNTEAFF	TGTGCCAGCAGCTTATGGACAGGGTTGAACACTGAAGCTTTCTTT
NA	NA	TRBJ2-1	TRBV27	CASSLDSSNEQFF	TGTGCCAGCAGCCTAGACAGCTCCAATGAGCAGTTCTTC
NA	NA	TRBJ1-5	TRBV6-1	CASSDRARQPQHF	TGTGCCAGCAGTGATCGGGCTCGGCAGCCCCAGCATTTT
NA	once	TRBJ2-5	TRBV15	CATSKGRSGEQYF	TGTGCCACCAGCAAGGGACGATCGGGGGAGCAGTACTTC
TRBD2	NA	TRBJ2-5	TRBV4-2	CASSQEAGLHPQETQYF	TGTGCCAGCAGCCAAGAGGCGGGACTACACCCACAAGAGACCCAGTACTTC
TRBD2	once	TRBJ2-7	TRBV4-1	CASSLGTSGSYEQYF	TGCGCCAGCAGCCTCGGGACTAGCGGGTCCTACGAGCAGTACTTC
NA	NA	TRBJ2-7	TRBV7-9	CASSLDQGFEQYF	TGTGCCAGCAGCTTAGATCAGGGTTTCGAGCAGTACTTC
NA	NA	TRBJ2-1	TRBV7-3	CASSPTGQWGGNEQFF	TGTGCCAGCAGCCCTACTGGACAGTGGGGTGGGAATGAGCAGTTCTTC
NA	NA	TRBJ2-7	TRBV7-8	CASSPKSWEQYF	TGTGCCAGCAGCCCTAAATCCTGGGAGCAGTACTTC
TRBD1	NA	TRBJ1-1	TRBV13	CASSADRGLYTEAFF	TGTGCCAGCAGCGCGGACAGGGGGCTTTACACTGAAGCTTTCTTT
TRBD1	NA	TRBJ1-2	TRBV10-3	CAITKSGAGQGSNYGYTF	TGTGCCATCACCAAGTCAGGAGCGGGACAGGGCTCTAACTATGGCTACACCTTC
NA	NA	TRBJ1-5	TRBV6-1	CASSELEYSNQPQHF	TGTGCCAGCAGTGAGTTAGAGTATAGCAATCAGCCCCAGCATTTT
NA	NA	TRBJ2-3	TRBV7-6	CASSLEVADTQYF	TGTGCCAGCAGCTTAGAAGTGGCAGATACGCAGTATTTT
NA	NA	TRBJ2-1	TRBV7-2	CASSASGFPSGGHYNEQFF	TGTGCCAGCAGCGCCAGCGGGTTCCCCTCAGGAGGTCACTACAATGAGCAGTTCTTC
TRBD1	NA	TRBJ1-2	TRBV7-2	CASSLDGTEDYGYTF	TGTGCCAGCAGCTTAGACGGGACAGAGGACTATGGCTACACCTTC
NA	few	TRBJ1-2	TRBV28	CASTLPGNYGYTF	TGTGCCAGCACATTACCAGGAAACTATGGCTACACCTTC
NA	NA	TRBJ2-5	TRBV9	CASSATRGPTQETQYF	TGTGCCAGCAGCGCCACCCGGGGCCCAACTCAAGAGACCCAGTACTTC
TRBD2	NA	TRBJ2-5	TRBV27	CASSWTSGMGETQYF	TGTGCCAGCAGTTGGACTAGCGGGATGGGAGAGACCCAGTACTTC
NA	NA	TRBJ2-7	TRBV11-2	CASSPMLEQYF	TGTGCCAGCAGCCCTATGCTCGAGCAGTACTTC
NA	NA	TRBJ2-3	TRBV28	CASSLKLFTVRDTDTQYF	TGTGCCAGCAGCCTGAAACTCTTTACGGTCCGAGACACAGATACGCAGTATTTT
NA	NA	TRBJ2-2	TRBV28	CASPRGTGELFF	TGTGCCAGCCCTAGGGGTACCGGGGAGCTGTTTTTT
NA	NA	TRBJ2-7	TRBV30	CAWSGAGHDSYEQYF	TGTGCCTGGAGTGGTGCGGGACACGATTCCTACGAGCAGTACTTC
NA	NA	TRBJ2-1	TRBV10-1	CASSESWLDEQFF	TGCGCCAGCAGTGAGTCGTGGTTAGATGAGCAGTTCTTC
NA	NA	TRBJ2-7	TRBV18	CASSPRGLANSYEQYF	TGTGCCAGCTCACCACGTGGGCTAGCGAACTCCTACGAGCAGTACTTC
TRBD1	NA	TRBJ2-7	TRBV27	CASSHGTGQPYEQYF	TGTGCCAGCAGCCACGGGACAGGTCAACCCTACGAGCAGTACTTC
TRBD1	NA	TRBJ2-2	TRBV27	CASSPTGRHTGELFF	TGTGCCAGCAGTCCGACAGGGCGGCACACCGGGGAGCTGTTTTTT
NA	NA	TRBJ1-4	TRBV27	CASSPGPLAPNEKLFF	TGTGCCAGCAGTCCCGGACCGCTTGCTCCGAATGAAAAACTGTTTTTT
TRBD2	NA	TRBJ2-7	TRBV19	CASSSASGSYEQYF	TGTGCCAGTAGTAGCGCCAGCGGGAGCTACGAGCAGTACTTC
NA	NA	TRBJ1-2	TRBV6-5	CASSYFDGNYGYTF	TGTGCCAGCAGTTACTTCGACGGCAACTATGGCTACACCTTC
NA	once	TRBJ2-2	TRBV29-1	CSVEVGQGNPGELFF	TGCAGCGTTGAAGTTGGGCAGGGTAACCCCGGGGAGCTGTTTTTT
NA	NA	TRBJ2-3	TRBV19	CASSIEAPGTDTQYF	TGTGCCAGTAGTATAGAGGCACCAGGCACAGATACGCAGTATTTT
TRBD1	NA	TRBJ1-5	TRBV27	CASSLGTGSNQPQHF	TGTGCCAGCAGTTTAGGGACAGGAAGCAATCAGCCCCAGCATTTT
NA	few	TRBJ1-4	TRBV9	CASSVEGATNEKLFF	TGTGCCAGCAGCGTAGAGGGGGCAACTAATGAAAAACTGTTTTTT
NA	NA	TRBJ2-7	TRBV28	CASSPPGRAYEQYF	TGTGCCAGCAGCCCCCCGGGAAGGGCCTACGAGCAGTACTTC
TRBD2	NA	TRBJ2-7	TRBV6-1	CASSEMNSGPAYEQYF	TGTGCCAGCAGTGAAATGAATAGCGGGCCGGCCTACGAGCAGTACTTC
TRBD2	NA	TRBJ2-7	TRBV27	CASSLLGERGPYEQYF	TGTGCCAGCAGTTTATTGGGAGAGCGGGGCCCTTACGAGCAGTACTTC
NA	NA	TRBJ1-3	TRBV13	CASGEVENTIYF	TGTGCCAGCGGGGAAGTCGAAAACACCATATATTTT
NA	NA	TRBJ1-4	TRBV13	CASSFRDGGKLFF	TGTGCCAGCAGCTTCCGTGATGGCGGAAAACTGTTTTTT
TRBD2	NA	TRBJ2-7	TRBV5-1	CASSYGLAYEQYF	TGCGCCAGCAGCTACGGACTAGCGTACGAGCAGTACTTC
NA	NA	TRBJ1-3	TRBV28	CASSLSGNTIYF	TGTGCCAGCAGTTTAAGCGGAAACACCATATATTTT
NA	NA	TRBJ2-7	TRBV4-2	CASSQIPTSSEQYF	TGTGCCAGCAGCCAAATACCCACGAGCAGCGAGCAGTACTTC
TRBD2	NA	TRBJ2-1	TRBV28	CASSFPRLAGENEQFF	TGTGCCAGCAGTTTCCCGCGACTAGCGGGAGAGAATGAGCAGTTCTTC
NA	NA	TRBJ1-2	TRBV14	CASSQAEQIYGYTF	TGTGCCAGCAGCCAAGCGGAACAGATCTATGGCTACACCTTC
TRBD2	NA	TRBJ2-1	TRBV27	CASRTLAGGPNEQFF	TGTGCCAGCAGGACACTAGCGGGAGGGCCGAATGAGCAGTTCTTC
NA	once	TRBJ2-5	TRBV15	CATGGVNVETQYF	TGTGCCACCGGCGGGGTTAACGTTGAGACCCAGTACTTC
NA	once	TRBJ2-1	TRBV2	CASSGLVSSYNEQFF	TGTGCCAGCAGCGGACTGGTAAGCTCCTACAATGAGCAGTTCTTC
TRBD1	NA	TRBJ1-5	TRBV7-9	CASSRGQGKIQPQHF	TGTGCCAGCAGCAGAGGACAGGGTAAGATCCAGCCCCAGCATTTT